This passage covers 13 T cell receptor beta chains from one sample sequenced in a study of shared clonotypes between healthy human individuals. Only in-frame clones appear in the TCRdb table, and some are missing; sequencing was by immunoSEQ multiplex PCR. The data show roughly 1,600,000 clones, less than 99% seen once. The sample consisted of naive CD4+ T cells sorted from blood. Subset described: CD45RA+ positively selected. These receptors all stem from a man aged 25 to 40 in good health.

On this clone itself: Other DNA sequences of this sample code for an identical CDR3. This chain connects TRBV5-4 to TRBJ2-7; TRBD2 aligns across 11 bases. V shed 4 bases, J shed 2 bases, and the junction held 2 bases outside the gene matches. Germline V gives CDR1 SGHNT, CDR2 YYREEE (reference sequence). The CDR3 totals 14 residues. The CDR3 here is CASSLSGRAYEQYF. CDR3 DNA sequence: TGTGCCAGCAGCCTTAGCGGGAGGGCCTACGAGCAGTACTTC.

V is TRBV11-2 and J is TRBJ1-4; 7 positions agree with TRBD1. Trimming removed 10 bases from V and 14 bases from J; junction bases left unmatched: 19. Germline CDR1 is SGHAT and CDR2 is FQNNGV. The CDR3 is 14 amino acids. CDR3 region: CATSVGTAGGQLFF. The CDR3 DNA follows: TGTGCCACCTCGGTGGGCACCGCCGGGGGACAGCTGTTTTTT. Complete variable domain (other parts from reference TRBV11-2 and TRBJ1-4): EAGVAQSPRYKIIEKRQSVAFWCNPISGHATLYWYQQILGQGPKLLIQFQNNGVVDDSQLPKDRFSAERLKGVDSTLKIQPAKLEDSAVYLCATSVGTAGGQLFFGSGTQLSVL.

This rearrangement joins TRBV15 to TRBJ1-5; D is undetermined. Trimming shortened V by 3 bases and J by 4 bases, and 16 bases separated the two germline ends. The CDR3 covers 16 residues. CDR1 is LNHNV, CDR2 YYDKDF, per germline (reference sequence). CDR3 residues: CATSSKKGFGNQPQHF. CDR3 sequence (DNA): TGTGCCACCAGCAGCAAGAAGGGTTTCGGGAATCAGCCCCAGCATTTT.

CDR3 coding DNA: TGCGCCAGCGCAGCCGGGACGCGGGAGAATGAGCAGTTCTTC. Its protein is CASAAGTRENEQFF. V usage is TRBV5-1 and J usage is TRBJ2-1, with 7 bases lining up with TRBD2. Trimming removed 7 bases from V and 7 bases from J; junction bases left unmatched: 11. Germline CDR1 SGHRS, CDR2 YFSETQ. This CDR3 comprises 14 residues. The variable domain in full, completed from reference TRBV5-1 and TRBJ2-1, reads KAGVTQTPRYLIKTRGQQVTLSCSPISGHRSVSWYQQTPGQGLQFLFEYFSETQRNKGNFPGRFSGRQFSNSRSEMNVSTLELGDSALYLCASAAGTRENEQFFGPGTRLTVL.

The chain couples TRBV29-1 to TRBJ2-3; tentative D call: TRBD1 (6 bases). Germline assignment: CDR1 SQVTM and CDR2 ANQGSEA. The CDR3 has 13 amino acids. Trimming pared 6 bases from V and 4 bases from J, leaving 14 bases between. For the CDR3, the DNA is TGCAGCGTCAGGGGAAAATTATCAGATACGCAGTATTTT. Protein product: CSVRGKLSDTQYF.

The V and J genes are TRBV18 and TRBJ2-3; D unresolved. This CDR3 region has 15 residues. The V and J ends lost 1 base and 0 bases respectively, with 8 bases between them. The germline V gene encodes CDR1 KGHSH and CDR2 LQKENI. The CDR3, as DNA: TGTGCCAGCTCACCACGCCTCCAGAGCACAGATACGCAGTATTTT. As protein: CASSPRLQSTDTQYF.

The V gene is TRBV30, the J gene TRBJ1-2; D is unclear. The CDR3 extends over 12 amino acids. The V gene lost 4 bases and the J gene lost 7 bases, with 13 bases spanning the gap. Germline V gives CDR1 GTSNPN, CDR2 SVGIG (reference sequence). The CDR3 loop reads CAWTPPVGGYTF. In nucleotides, the CDR3 is TGTGCCTGGACTCCCCCAGTAGGTGGCTACACCTTC.

The V gene is TRBV7-2, the J gene TRBJ2-3; D ambiguous. The V gene lost 4 bases and the J gene lost 4 bases, with 15 bases spanning the gap. The CDR3 sequence is 15 residues long. Germline V CDR1 and CDR2: SGHTA, FQGNSA. The CDR3 region is CASSSRTPTADTQYF. The CDR3 coding sequence is TGTGCCAGCAGCTCTCGAACCCCAACGGCAGATACGCAGTATTTT.

The rearrangement uses TRBV7-9 and TRBJ2-3; possibly TRBD1 for D (6 bases). Germline V gene data show CDR1 as SEHNR and CDR2 as FQNEAQ (reference sequence). The CDR3 contains 19 residues. Trimming left V 4 bases short and J 7 bases short, with 30 bases between. Written as DNA, the CDR3 is TGTGCCAGCAGCTCCGAAGGGGGAACACGCCTCCCGCCACACTATACGCAGTATTTT. Translation: CASSSEGGTRLPPHYTQYF.

This rearrangement joins TRBV9 to TRBJ2-3, with TRBD1 as a possible D gene (5 bases). The germline gives CDR1 SGDLS, CDR2 YYNGEE. The CDR3 covers 14 residues. Deletions cut 0 bases from V and 4 bases from J, with 9 bases between. The CDR3 bases are TGTGCCAGCAGCGTAGTAGGGGTGCCAGATACGCAGTATTTT. Translating it yields CASSVVGVPDTQYF.

This clone appeared a few times. Other DNA sequences within the sample encode an identical CDR3. CDR3 loop: CASSSSYEQYF. The CDR3 DNA reads TGTGCCAGCAGTTCCTCCTACGAGCAGTACTTC. The V and J genes are TRBV28 and TRBJ2-7; no clear D gene. The germline gives CDR1 MDHEN, CDR2 SYDVKM. V gave up 4 bases and J gave up 0 bases, with 1 base separating them. CDR3 length: 11 amino acids.

This chain links TRBV5-1 with TRBJ2-7; D ambiguous. In germline, CDR1 is SGHRS, CDR2 YFSETQ. V lost 0 bases, J lost 2 bases, and 9 bases lay in between. The CDR3 contains 14 residues. CDR3 loop: CASSLEGQTYEQYF. CDR3 DNA: TGCGCCAGCAGCTTGGAGGGCCAGACCTACGAGCAGTACTTC.

The chain employs TRBV11-3 and TRBJ2-7; D remains unclear. CDR3 length: 12 residues. Germline loops: CDR1 SGHNT, CDR2 YENEEA. The V end lost 7 bases, the J end lost 6 bases, and 13 bases lay between the germline ends. The CDR3 region has the DNA TGTGCCAGCAAGGGTAATATTGGCGAGCAGTACTTC. This gives the protein CASKGNIGEQYF.